Here is one TCR beta chain with its context. Its target is unknown. Data came from immunoSEQ multiplex PCR; TCRdb stores just in-frame clones and leaves some out. The sample has about 73,000 clones, about four fifths seen once. V lost 5 bases and J lost 3, with 14 bases in between. Germline V gene data show CDR1 as SGHRS and CDR2 as YFSETQ. The CDR3 contains 14 residues. The data stem from a study of T cell repertoires and HLA-DP antigens. Overall study context: The donors, ranging 18-to-29 to 60-to-69 years, included a couple of males and one female. Study conclusions and caveats: Naive and memory CD4+ repertoires were not analysed separately.

The chain couples TRBV5-1 to TRBJ2-5, with TRBD1 as a possible D gene (6 bases). Input material: CD4+ T cells from PBMCs. This receptor was taken from a man aged 60 to 75 in good health and CMV-seronegative. CDR3 bases: TGCGCCAGCAGGCGCCCCAACAGGGAAGAGACCCAGTACTTC. Translated, it gives CASRRPNREETQYF.